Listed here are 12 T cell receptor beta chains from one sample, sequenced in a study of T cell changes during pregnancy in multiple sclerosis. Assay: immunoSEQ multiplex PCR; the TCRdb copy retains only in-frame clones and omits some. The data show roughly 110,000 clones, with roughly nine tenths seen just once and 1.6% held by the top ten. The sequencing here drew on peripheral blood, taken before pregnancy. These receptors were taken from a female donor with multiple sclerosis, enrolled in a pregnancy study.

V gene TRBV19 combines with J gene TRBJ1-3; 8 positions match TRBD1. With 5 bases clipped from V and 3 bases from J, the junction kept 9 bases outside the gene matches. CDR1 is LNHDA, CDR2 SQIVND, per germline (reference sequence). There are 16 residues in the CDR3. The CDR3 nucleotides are TGTGCCAGTAGTCCGCCGGACAGGGTCGTTGGAAACACCATATATTTT. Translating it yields CASSPPDRVVGNTIYF.

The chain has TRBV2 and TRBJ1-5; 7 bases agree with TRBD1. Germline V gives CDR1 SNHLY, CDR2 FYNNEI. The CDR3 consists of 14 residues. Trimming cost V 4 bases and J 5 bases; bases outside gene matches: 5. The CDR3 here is CASSVGTAYQPQHF. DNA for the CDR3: TGTGCCAGCAGTGTTGGGACAGCCTATCAGCCCCAGCATTTT.

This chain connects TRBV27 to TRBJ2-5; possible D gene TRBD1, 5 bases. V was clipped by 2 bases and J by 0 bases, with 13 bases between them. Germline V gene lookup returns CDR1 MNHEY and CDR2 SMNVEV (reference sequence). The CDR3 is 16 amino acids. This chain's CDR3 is CASSLRGRLNQETQYF. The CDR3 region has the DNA TGTGCCAGCAGTTTAAGGGGCCGACTCAACCAAGAGACCCAGTACTTC.

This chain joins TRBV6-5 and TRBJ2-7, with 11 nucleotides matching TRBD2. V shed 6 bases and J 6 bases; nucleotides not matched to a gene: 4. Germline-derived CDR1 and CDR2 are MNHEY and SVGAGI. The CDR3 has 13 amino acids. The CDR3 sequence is CASSPGLAVEQYF. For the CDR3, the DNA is TGTGCCAGCAGCCCGGGACTAGCGGTCGAGCAGTACTTC.

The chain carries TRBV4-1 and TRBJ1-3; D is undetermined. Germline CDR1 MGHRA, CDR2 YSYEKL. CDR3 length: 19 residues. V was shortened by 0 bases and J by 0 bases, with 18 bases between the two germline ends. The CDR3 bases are TGCGCCAGCAGCCAAGATGGGAGGGCGCCTTTCCTCTCTGGAAACACCATATATTTT. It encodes CASSQDGRAPFLSGNTIYF.

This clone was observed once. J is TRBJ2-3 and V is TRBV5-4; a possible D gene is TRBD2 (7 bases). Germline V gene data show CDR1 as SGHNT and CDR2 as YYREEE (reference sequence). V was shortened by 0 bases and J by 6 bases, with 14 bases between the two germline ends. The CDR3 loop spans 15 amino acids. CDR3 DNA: TGTGCCAGCAGCTTGGGAGGGGGGGCCTGGGATACGCAGTATTTT. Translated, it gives CASSLGGGAWDTQYF.

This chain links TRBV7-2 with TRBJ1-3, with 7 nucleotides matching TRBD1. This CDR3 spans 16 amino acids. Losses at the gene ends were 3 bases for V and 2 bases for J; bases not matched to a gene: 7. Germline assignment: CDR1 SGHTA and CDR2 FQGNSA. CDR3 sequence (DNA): TGTGCCAGCAGCTTCCGGGACAGCAACGCTGGAAACACCATATATTTT. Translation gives CASSFRDSNAGNTIYF.

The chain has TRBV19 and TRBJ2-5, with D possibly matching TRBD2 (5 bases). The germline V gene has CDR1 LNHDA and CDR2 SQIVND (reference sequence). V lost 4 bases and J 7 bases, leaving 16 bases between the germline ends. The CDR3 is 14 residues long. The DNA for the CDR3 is TGTGCCAGTAGTACCCCGGACGGGGAACCGACCCAGTACTTC. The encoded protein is CASSTPDGEPTQYF. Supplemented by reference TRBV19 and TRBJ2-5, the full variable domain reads DGGITQSPKYLFRKEGQNVTLSCEQNLNHDAMYWYRQDPGQGLRLIYYSQIVNDFQKGDIAEGYSVSREKKESFPLTVTSAQKNPTAFYLCASSTPDGEPTQYFGPGTRLLVL.

The CDR3 DNA reads TGCGCCAGCAGCGCTACAGGTTCTGGAAACACCATATATTTT. Amino acids: CASSATGSGNTIYF. The rearrangement joins TRBV5-1 to TRBJ1-3; TRBD1 might be the D (5 bases). CDR1 is SGHRS and CDR2 is YFSETQ in the germline V gene. This CDR3 has 14 residues. The V end lost 4 bases, the J end lost 1 base, and 9 bases lay between the germline ends.

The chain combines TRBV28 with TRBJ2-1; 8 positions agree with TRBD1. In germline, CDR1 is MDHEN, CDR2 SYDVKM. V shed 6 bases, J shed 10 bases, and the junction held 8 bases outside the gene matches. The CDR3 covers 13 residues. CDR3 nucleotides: TGTGCCAGCAGGATGACAGGGGTAGTGGAGCAGTTCTTC. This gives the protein CASRMTGVVEQFF.

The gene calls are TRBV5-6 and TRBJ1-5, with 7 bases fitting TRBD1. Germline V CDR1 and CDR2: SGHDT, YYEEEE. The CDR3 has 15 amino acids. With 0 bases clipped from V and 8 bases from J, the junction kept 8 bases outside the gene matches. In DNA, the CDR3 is TGTGCCAGCAGCTTGGGAAGGACAGGCGGTAAGCCCCAGCATTTT. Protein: CASSLGRTGGKPQHF.

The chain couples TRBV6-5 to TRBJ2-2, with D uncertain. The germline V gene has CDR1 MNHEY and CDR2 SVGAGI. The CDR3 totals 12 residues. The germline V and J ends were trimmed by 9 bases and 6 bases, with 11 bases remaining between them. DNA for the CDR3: TGTGCCAGTGCGGTAGTACCCGGGGAGCTGTTTTTT. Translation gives CASAVVPGELFF.